The clone carrying this TCR beta chain has ten or more counts. Its specificity is unknown. Time point defined: patch test 2, 6 weeks after DPC sensitization. The treatment here: therapeutic diphenylcyclopropenone sensitization with weekly scalp DPC. Total RNA was isolated from unfractionated whole blood. As handled by the study authors: Between 23,224 and 690,600 TCRs appeared in each sample, and the median stood at 95,638. From the RACE reads, TCRdb called clonotypes with MiXCR, one entry per CDR3 protein. The V and J calls were not made by the authors but by TCRdb's processing. Here the sample spans a few hundred thousand distinct CDR3 sequences, just under 6.5% being singletons. The sample originates from a study of human T cells and chemical hapten exposure. Study-level results: It was expanded TCRs that formed significantly more large CDR3 similarity clusters than controls did.

CDR3 length: 15 residues. Trimming took off 6 bases at V and 0 bases at J, with 15 bases between the two ends. Germline loops: CDR1 SGDLS, CDR2 YYNGEE. The V gene is TRBV9, the J gene TRBJ1-1; maybe TRBD1 (5 bases). The TCR originated in a woman aged 18-35 years with alopecia areata. Some clones in this sample may be carry-over from other donors' samples. Specimen: whole blood, collected in connection with sensitization to the hapten diphenylcyclopropenone (DPC). The CDR3, as DNA: TGTGCCAGCACCCGTTGGTCGGGGGTGAACACTGAAGCTTTCTTT. Translation gives CASTRWSGVNTEAFF.